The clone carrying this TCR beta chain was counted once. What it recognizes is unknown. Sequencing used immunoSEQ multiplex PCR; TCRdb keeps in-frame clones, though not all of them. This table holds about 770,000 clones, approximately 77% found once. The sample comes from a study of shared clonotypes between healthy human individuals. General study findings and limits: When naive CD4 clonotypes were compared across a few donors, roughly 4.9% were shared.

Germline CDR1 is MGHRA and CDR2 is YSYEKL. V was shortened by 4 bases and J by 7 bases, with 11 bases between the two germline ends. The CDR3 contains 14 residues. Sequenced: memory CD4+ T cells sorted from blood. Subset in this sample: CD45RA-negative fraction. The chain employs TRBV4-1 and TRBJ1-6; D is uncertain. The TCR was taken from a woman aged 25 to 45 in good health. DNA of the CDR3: TGCGCCAGCAGCCCGCGAGCCAAGAATTCACCCCTCCACTTT. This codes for CASSPRAKNSPLHF.